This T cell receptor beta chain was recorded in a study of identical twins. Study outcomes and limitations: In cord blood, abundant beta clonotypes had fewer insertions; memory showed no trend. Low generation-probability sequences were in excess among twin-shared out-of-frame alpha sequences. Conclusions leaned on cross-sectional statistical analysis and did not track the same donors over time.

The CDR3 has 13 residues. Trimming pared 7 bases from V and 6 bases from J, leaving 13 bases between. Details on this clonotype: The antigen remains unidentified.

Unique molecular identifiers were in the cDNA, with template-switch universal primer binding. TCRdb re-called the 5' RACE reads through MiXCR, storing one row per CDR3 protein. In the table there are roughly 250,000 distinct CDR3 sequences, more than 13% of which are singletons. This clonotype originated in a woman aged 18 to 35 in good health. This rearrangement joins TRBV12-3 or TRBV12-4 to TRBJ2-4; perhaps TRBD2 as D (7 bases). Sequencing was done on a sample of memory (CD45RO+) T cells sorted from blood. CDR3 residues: CASTWGGSNIQYF. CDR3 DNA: TGTGCCAGCACCTGGGGGGGCTCAAACATTCAGTACTTC.